This T cell receptor (beta chain) was identified in a study of human thymus T cells. This clone has just one count. Its specificity is not known. TCRdb's table, derived via immunoSEQ multiplex PCR, lists solely in-frame clones and lacks some. The sample carries roughly 120,000 clones, around 96% recorded once. Study-wide results and caveats: Unrelated people showed highly overlapping thymic repertoires, related research reported. Across thymic and blood repertoires, the usage of V and J genes appeared to be biased.

CDR3 length equals 16 residues. V dropped 2 bases and J dropped 5 bases, with 16 bases sitting between them. In germline, CDR1 is SGHNT, CDR2 YYREEE (reference sequence). Obtained as resections during corrective heart surgery, the thymus tissue was then studied. Each of the donors was a healthy Finnish infant who was undergoing open corrective cardiac surgery for congenital heart defects. The clonotype comes from a boy less than two years old with a congenital heart defect but otherwise immunologically healthy. What was sequenced was thymus tissue. This rearrangement joins TRBV5-4 to TRBJ1-4; D is perhaps TRBD1 (6 bases). CDR3 bases: TGTGCCAGCAGCTTAAATTCGGGGGCTCAGAATGAAAAACTGTTTTTT. It translates to CASSLNSGAQNEKLFF. The full variable domain, with the rest looked up from reference TRBV5-4 and TRBJ1-4, is ETGVTQSPTHLIKTRGQQVTLRCSSQSGHNTVSWYQQALGQGPQFIFQYYREEENGRGNFPPRFSGLQFPNYSSELNVNALELDDSALYLCASSLNSGAQNEKLFFGSGTQLSVL.